This TCR beta chain was obtained from a study of CD8 T cells in Susac syndrome (dated by TCRdb to the late 2010s). The study in broad terms: Repertoire sequencing was used to test whether CD8+ T cell activation and differentiation in Susac syndrome was antigen driven. The clonality of the CD8+ T cell repertoire was compared across 12 healthy donors, some 14 Susac syndrome patients and around 16 multiple sclerosis patients. Points the paper makes about the study in general: The number of individuals in the TCR sequencing and HLA analysis was acknowledged as relatively small.

The V end gives up 4 bases and the J end 5 bases, leaving 6 bases in the junction not matched to a gene. Measured from the cysteine to the phenylalanine, the CDR3 is 14 residues long. The entry retains the CDR3 DNA only, 42 bases that are in frame from base 1. For CDR1 and CDR2, the germline V gene (reference sequence) lists SEHNR and FQNEAQ. Comment on this clonotype: Its antigen is currently not known. Base qualities are not recorded, but no much larger clone differs from it by a single base.

Peripheral blood CD8+ and CD4+ T cells from healthy donors, Susac syndrome patients and multiple sclerosis patients were profiled by high-throughput TCR beta sequencing. Treatment-naive patients with stable or active relapsing-remitting disease fulfilling revised McDonald criteria were used as multiple sclerosis controls. Bulk CD8+ and CD4+ T cells were purified by magnetic negative isolation, while CD8+ TEMRA cells were enriched using FACS. Blood was collected in EDTA tubes and processed within 24 hours, with PBMCs isolated through density gradient centrifugation. PBMCs destined for TCR sequencing were cryopreserved in liquid nitrogen and later thawed in a 37 °C water bath. The sorted or isolated CD4+, CD8+ and CD8+ TEMRA cells reached a purity of at least 90%. RNA was extracted using the RNeasy kit, and about 0.5 to 1 ug of the RNA was reverse transcribed with random hexamers. The immunoSEQ multiplex PCR assay, covering 54 Vbeta and 13 Jbeta segments, was used to amplify TCR beta CDR3 regions. PCR amplification bias was corrected using a synthetic template baseline for primer optimization and computational correction. The original pipeline was this. Reads were annotated to V, D and J genes per IMGT and analyzed with immunoSEQ Analyzer, keeping only productive sequences. To calculate clonality, Shannon entropy was normalized by log2 of the number of productive unique sequences and then subtracted from one. Public and private clones were assessed among the 100 most prevalent clones of each patient and control. Clones were defined as Susac-specific when absent from the healthy and MS cohorts, from roughly 1,100 published viral clones and from other ImmuneACCESS disease sequences. TCRdb took the public reads, trimmed them with fastp at Q25, ran MiXCR for clone calling and kept in-frame beta chains. Rows with a matching CDR3 protein are joined into one entry that keeps the most common DNA and genes. For this entry, the V and J calls and clone size follow TCRdb and not the study's own pipeline. The sample contains about 60,000 distinct CDR3 sequences, just under 95% of them found a single time. Around 0.61% of the sample belongs to the ten largest clones.

This receptor was identified in a human donor with multiple sclerosis. The sequence is built from TRBV7-9 and TRBJ2-7, with 9 bases matching TRBD1. Input material: CD8+ T cells from PBMCs. The CDR3 has the sequence CASSYGTGFDEQYF. The sequence in DNA is TGTGCCAGCAGCTACGGGACAGGGTTTGACGAGCAGTACTTC.